A selection of T cell receptor beta chains follows, all from one sample in a study of cytomegalovirus exposure and HLA in healthy donors. The method was immunoSEQ multiplex PCR; TCRdb's version includes in-frame clones alone and lacks a portion of them. The sample contains about 95,000 clones, about 80% of which appear only once. Sequenced sample: PBMCs. The receptors originated from a man in his thirties or forties in good health and CMV-seropositive. CDR3s include the opening cysteine and the closing phenylalanine or tryptophan. Each record gives: V gene, clone size, J gene, D gene, CDR3 protein, CDR3 DNA. D genes are given only for firm matches. Rows may omit the clone size; those that give it use once, few, many or a size class.

v_gene: TRBV5-1; abundance: -; j_gene: TRBJ1-1; d_gene: -; CDR3aa: CASSFSGRGTEAFF; CDR3nt: TGCGCCAGCAGCTTTAGCGGTCGGGGCACTGAAGCTTTCTTT
v_gene: TRBV11-2; abundance: once; j_gene: TRBJ2-1; d_gene: -; CDR3aa: CASSLMSSYNEQFF; CDR3nt: TGTGCCAGCAGCTTAATGAGCTCCTACAATGAGCAGTTCTTC
v_gene: TRBV19; abundance: -; j_gene: TRBJ2-7; d_gene: -; CDR3aa: CASSVPRGEQYF; CDR3nt: TGTGCCAGTAGTGTCCCGCGTGGCGAGCAGTACTTC
v_gene: TRBV5-1; abundance: -; j_gene: TRBJ2-5; d_gene: TRBD2; CDR3aa: CASRERWTGGAFKETQYF; CDR3nt: TGCGCCAGCAGAGAGAGATGGACGGGGGGGGCGTTCAAAGAGACCCAGTACTTC
v_gene: TRBV25-1; abundance: -; j_gene: TRBJ2-1; d_gene: -; CDR3aa: CASCLENYNEQFF; CDR3nt: TGTGCCAGCTGTCTAGAGAATTACAATGAGCAGTTCTTC
v_gene: TRBV19; abundance: -; j_gene: TRBJ2-3; d_gene: TRBD2; CDR3aa: CASSILAGGQGTQYF; CDR3nt: TGTGCCAGTAGTATCCTAGCGGGGGGGCAGGGTACGCAGTATTTT
v_gene: TRBV5-1; abundance: -; j_gene: TRBJ1-2; d_gene: -; CDR3aa: CASSLGGADYGYTF; CDR3nt: TGCGCCAGCAGCTTGGGCGGGGCAGACTATGGCTACACCTTC
v_gene: TRBV7-7; abundance: few; j_gene: TRBJ2-1; d_gene: TRBD1; CDR3aa: CASSVDRAGNEQFF; CDR3nt: TGTGCTAGCAGCGTCGACAGGGCAGGGAATGAGCAGTTCTTC
v_gene: TRBV4-1; abundance: -; j_gene: TRBJ2-7; d_gene: -; CDR3aa: CASSQVEVGASYEQYF; CDR3nt: TGCGCCAGCAGCCAAGTTGAGGTTGGGGCCTCCTACGAGCAGTACTTC
v_gene: TRBV5-1; abundance: -; j_gene: TRBJ1-5; d_gene: -; CDR3aa: CASSLSPGGNQPQHF; CDR3nt: TGCGCCAGCAGCTTGTCACCAGGGGGCAATCAGCCCCAGCATTTT
v_gene: TRBV7-2; abundance: -; j_gene: TRBJ2-4; d_gene: TRBD1; CDR3aa: CASSPGQGAYIQYF; CDR3nt: TGTGCCAGCAGTCCAGGACAGGGGGCCTACATTCAGTACTTC
v_gene: TRBV11-3; abundance: -; j_gene: TRBJ2-5; d_gene: -; CDR3aa: CASSLGTDRQETQYF; CDR3nt: TGTGCCAGCAGCTTAGGCACAGACCGCCAAGAGACCCAGTACTTC
v_gene: TRBV28; abundance: -; j_gene: TRBJ2-5; d_gene: -; CDR3aa: CASSHRTEQETQYF; CDR3nt: TGTGCCAGCAGCCACCGGACAGAGCAAGAGACCCAGTACTTC
v_gene: TRBV10-3; abundance: few; j_gene: TRBJ1-1; d_gene: TRBD1; CDR3aa: CAITETDRGSTEAFF; CDR3nt: TGTGCCATCACCGAAACGGACAGGGGTAGCACTGAAGCTTTCTTT